This is a list of T cell receptor beta chains from one sample in a study of T cell repertoires in urothelial bladder cancer. Some clones are missing from TCRdb's copy, which holds only in-frame ones; the method was immunoSEQ multiplex PCR. Here the sample spans thousands of clones, 50% to 75% being singletons. The sample taken for sequencing was tumor-infiltrating cells from bladder cancer. The receptor set was obtained from a human donor with urothelial carcinoma. CDR3s include the opening cysteine and the closing phenylalanine or tryptophan. D genes are given only for firm matches. Expanded clones are given a class, and other clones once, few, many or no size at all.

d_gene: .; abundance: few; v_gene: TRBV25-1; j_gene: TRBJ1-2; CDR3nt: TGTGCCAGCAGTGAAGAGGGGTCCTGGTATGGCTACACCTTC; CDR3aa: CASSEEGSWYGYTF
d_gene: .; abundance: .; v_gene: TRBV4-1; j_gene: TRBJ1-3; CDR3nt: TGCGCCAGCAGCCAAGTTACGAGTTCGTTGGACACCATATATTTT; CDR3aa: CASSQVTSSLDTIYF
d_gene: .; abundance: medium-sized; v_gene: TRBV4-3; j_gene: TRBJ2-7; CDR3nt: TGCGCCAGCAGCCAAGGTTTCGAGGGACTGGGCTACGAGCAGTACTTC; CDR3aa: CASSQGFEGLGYEQYF
d_gene: TRBD1; abundance: few; v_gene: TRBV6-6; j_gene: TRBJ2-7; CDR3nt: TGTGCCAGCAGTAGAGGACAGGGGGCCTACGAGCAGTACTTC; CDR3aa: CASSRGQGAYEQYF
d_gene: TRBD2; abundance: .; v_gene: TRBV9; j_gene: TRBJ2-2; CDR3nt: TGTGCCAGCAGCCTGCCTAGCGGGGGGGCCGGGGAGCTGTTTTTT; CDR3aa: CASSLPSGGAGELFF
d_gene: .; abundance: .; v_gene: TRBV27; j_gene: TRBJ1-3; CDR3nt: TGTGCCAGCACTCCCGGGACAATAGGAAACACCATATATTTT; CDR3aa: CASTPGTIGNTIYF
d_gene: .; abundance: .; v_gene: TRBV29-1; j_gene: TRBJ1-3; CDR3nt: TGCAGCCCCGGGGCGCTTAGCTCTGGAAACACCATATATTTT; CDR3aa: CSPGALSSGNTIYF
d_gene: .; abundance: .; v_gene: TRBV9; j_gene: TRBJ2-3; CDR3nt: TGTGCCAGCAGCCCGGGACTTTACACAGATACGCAGTATTTT; CDR3aa: CASSPGLYTDTQYF
d_gene: TRBD1; abundance: .; v_gene: TRBV4-1; j_gene: TRBJ1-2; CDR3nt: TGCGCCAGCAGCCAAGTAGGCAGGGGGCGATTGAGGGACTATGGCTACACCTTC; CDR3aa: CASSQVGRGRLRDYGYTF
d_gene: .; abundance: few; v_gene: TRBV19; j_gene: TRBJ1-6; CDR3nt: TGTGCCAGTCAAGACCGCTCCTATAATTCACCCCTCCACTTT; CDR3aa: CASQDRSYNSPLHF
d_gene: TRBD1; abundance: .; v_gene: TRBV19; j_gene: TRBJ1-2; CDR3nt: TGTGCCAGTAGTATAGTAGGGGGCTCTGGTGGCTACACCTTC; CDR3aa: CASSIVGGSGGYTF
d_gene: .; abundance: .; v_gene: TRBV7-9; j_gene: TRBJ2-6; CDR3nt: TGTGCCAGCAGGCCAGCGGGGGCCAACGTCCTGACTTTC; CDR3aa: CASRPAGANVLTF
d_gene: .; abundance: .; v_gene: TRBV16; j_gene: TRBJ1-4; CDR3nt: TGTGCCAGCAGCCAATCTCCCGGGACCGCAGAAAAACTGTTTTTT; CDR3aa: CASSQSPGTAEKLFF
d_gene: .; abundance: .; v_gene: TRBV19; j_gene: TRBJ1-2; CDR3nt: TGTGCCAGCGGGTACCTAGCTAACTATGGCTACACCTTC; CDR3aa: CASGYLANYGYTF
d_gene: .; abundance: few; v_gene: TRBV9; j_gene: TRBJ1-6; CDR3nt: TGTGCCAGCAGCGTAGGACCGAGGGGTAATTCACCCCTCCACTTT; CDR3aa: CASSVGPRGNSPLHF
d_gene: TRBD1; abundance: .; v_gene: TRBV2; j_gene: TRBJ2-2; CDR3nt: TGTGCCAGCAGCGGACAGGGGGCCGACACCGGGGAGCTGTTTTTT; CDR3aa: CASSGQGADTGELFF
d_gene: .; abundance: many; v_gene: TRBV7-2; j_gene: TRBJ2-1; CDR3nt: TGTGCCAGCAGCTTAGGTTGGCCGGGTACCTACAATGAGCAGTTCTTC; CDR3aa: CASSLGWPGTYNEQFF
d_gene: .; abundance: .; v_gene: TRBV21-1; j_gene: TRBJ1-2; CDR3nt: TGTGCCAGCAGCAAAAGCCCACCTGGCAGGGGTGTTAACTATGGCTACACCTTC; CDR3aa: CASSKSPPGRGVNYGYTF
d_gene: .; abundance: medium-sized; v_gene: TRBV27; j_gene: TRBJ2-1; CDR3nt: TGTGCCAGCAGTCAACATACCCAGGGAAATGAGCAGTTCTTC; CDR3aa: CASSQHTQGNEQFF
d_gene: .; abundance: few; v_gene: TRBV5-6; j_gene: TRBJ2-5; CDR3nt: TGTGCCAGCAGCTTACAAGAGACCCAGTACTTC; CDR3aa: CASSLQETQYF
d_gene: .; abundance: .; v_gene: TRBV5-4; j_gene: TRBJ1-1; CDR3nt: TGTGCCAGCAGCTTGGCTCTGAACACTGAAGCTTTCTTT; CDR3aa: CASSLALNTEAFF
d_gene: TRBD1; abundance: medium-sized; v_gene: TRBV18; j_gene: TRBJ1-1; CDR3nt: TGTGCCAGCTCCCCCGGACAGGCCAAGAACACTGAAGCTTTCTTT; CDR3aa: CASSPGQAKNTEAFF
d_gene: .; abundance: medium-sized; v_gene: TRBV4-3; j_gene: TRBJ1-2; CDR3nt: TGCGCCAGCAGCCAAGCTCCCCTGGACAGAGCCGTGGGTGGCTACACCTTC; CDR3aa: CASSQAPLDRAVGGYTF
d_gene: .; abundance: .; v_gene: TRBV10-3; j_gene: TRBJ2-5; CDR3nt: TGTGCCATCAGAGGGGAGGAGGGTGGCGAGACCCAGTACTTC; CDR3aa: CAIRGEEGGETQYF
d_gene: TRBD1; abundance: .; v_gene: TRBV5-1; j_gene: TRBJ2-7; CDR3nt: TGCGCCAGCAGCTTGGTGGGACAGAAAACCTACGAGCAGTACTTC; CDR3aa: CASSLVGQKTYEQYF
d_gene: .; abundance: .; v_gene: TRBV7-9; j_gene: TRBJ2-7; CDR3nt: TGTGCCAGCAGCTCGTTTCCTAGCTACGAGCAGTACTTC; CDR3aa: CASSSFPSYEQYF
d_gene: TRBD2; abundance: few; v_gene: TRBV5-4; j_gene: TRBJ2-2; CDR3nt: TGTGCCAGCAGCTTAGGCGGGACTAGGACCGGGGAGCTGTTTTTT; CDR3aa: CASSLGGTRTGELFF
d_gene: .; abundance: .; v_gene: TRBV20-1; j_gene: TRBJ2-1; CDR3nt: TGCAGTGCTAGAAACAATGAGCAGTTCTTC; CDR3aa: CSARNNEQFF
d_gene: .; abundance: .; v_gene: TRBV19; j_gene: TRBJ1-2; CDR3nt: TGTGCCAGCCGAGATAGGGGGACTCCCTATGGCTACACCTTC; CDR3aa: CASRDRGTPYGYTF
d_gene: .; abundance: .; v_gene: TRBV5-8; j_gene: TRBJ2-5; CDR3nt: TGTGCCAGCAGCTTACCCGGAGGCCAAGAGACCCAGTACTTC; CDR3aa: CASSLPGGQETQYF
d_gene: .; abundance: few; v_gene: TRBV28; j_gene: TRBJ1-3; CDR3nt: TGTGCCAGCAGTCCCCTGGGGGAAGGCAGCACGACCGGAAACACCATATATTTT; CDR3aa: CASSPLGEGSTTGNTIYF
d_gene: .; abundance: .; v_gene: TRBV6-1; j_gene: TRBJ1-3; CDR3nt: TGTGCCAGCACTGCTCGGGGGGAAAGCGGAAACACCATATATTTT; CDR3aa: CASTARGESGNTIYF
d_gene: TRBD1; abundance: few; v_gene: TRBV6-5; j_gene: TRBJ1-1; CDR3nt: TGTGCCAGCAGTGCGGGACAGGGCACTGAAGCTTTCTTT; CDR3aa: CASSAGQGTEAFF
d_gene: .; abundance: .; v_gene: TRBV6-1; j_gene: TRBJ2-1; CDR3nt: TGTGCCAGCAGTGAACCAGGAGAGGGCGAGCAGTTCTTC; CDR3aa: CASSEPGEGEQFF
d_gene: TRBD2; abundance: .; v_gene: TRBV20-1; j_gene: TRBJ2-3; CDR3nt: TGCAGTGCTTCACCCGGGACTATTTGGCATTTT; CDR3aa: CSASPGTIWHF
d_gene: .; abundance: .; v_gene: TRBV9; j_gene: TRBJ2-1; CDR3nt: TGTGCCAGCAGCGTAGAATACGGTAATGAGCAGTTCTTC; CDR3aa: CASSVEYGNEQFF
d_gene: .; abundance: medium-sized; v_gene: TRBV5-5; j_gene: TRBJ1-5; CDR3nt: TGTGCCAGCAGCTACGGTCAGGGTTACAATCAGCCCCAGCATTTT; CDR3aa: CASSYGQGYNQPQHF
d_gene: .; abundance: .; v_gene: TRBV19; j_gene: TRBJ2-7; CDR3nt: TGTGCCAGTAGTTGGACTGGGGGGAAGAAGAACGAGCAGTACTTC; CDR3aa: CASSWTGGKKNEQYF
d_gene: TRBD1; abundance: few; v_gene: TRBV25-1; j_gene: TRBJ2-2; CDR3nt: TGTGCCAGCAGTGATCTGGACAGGGAGTACACCGGGGAGCTGTTTTTT; CDR3aa: CASSDLDREYTGELFF
d_gene: .; abundance: .; v_gene: TRBV6-6; j_gene: TRBJ1-1; CDR3nt: TGTGCCAGCAGCACCGAGATGAACACTGAAGCTTTCTTT; CDR3aa: CASSTEMNTEAFF
d_gene: .; abundance: .; v_gene: TRBV19; j_gene: TRBJ2-1; CDR3nt: TGTGCCAGTAGTATAGGCCCCCTAGGTACGGATGAGCAGTTCTTC; CDR3aa: CASSIGPLGTDEQFF
d_gene: TRBD2; abundance: .; v_gene: TRBV19; j_gene: TRBJ2-6; CDR3nt: TGTGCCAGTAGTATTAGCGGGGGAGGGGCCAACGTCCTGACTTTC; CDR3aa: CASSISGGGANVLTF
d_gene: TRBD2; abundance: .; v_gene: TRBV19; j_gene: TRBJ2-4; CDR3nt: TGTGCCAGTAGTATAGTTGGGGGGGTCGCGTCCAAAAACATTCAGTACTTC; CDR3aa: CASSIVGGVASKNIQYF
d_gene: .; abundance: .; v_gene: TRBV9; j_gene: TRBJ2-2; CDR3nt: TGTGCCAGCAGCGTAAGGACCGGGGAGCTGTTTTTT; CDR3aa: CASSVRTGELFF
d_gene: TRBD2; abundance: .; v_gene: TRBV10-3; j_gene: TRBJ2-1; CDR3nt: TGTGCCATCAGCGACCCCACTAGCGGGGTGGCCGATGAGCAGTTCTTC; CDR3aa: CAISDPTSGVADEQFF
d_gene: .; abundance: .; v_gene: TRBV10-3; j_gene: TRBJ2-3; CDR3nt: TGTGCCACTTTGTCTGGGGGATACCACACAGATACGCAGTATTTT; CDR3aa: CATLSGGYHTDTQYF